These 25 T cell receptor beta chains were sequenced from one sample in a study of shared clonotypes between healthy human individuals. Assay: immunoSEQ multiplex PCR; the TCRdb copy retains only in-frame clones and omits some. This table holds some 2,400,000 clones, 95% found once. Sequencing was carried out using naive CD4+ T cells sorted from blood. Subset meaning: CD45RA+ positively selected. The receptors shown here come from a man between 18 and 29 years old in good health.

The CDR3 sequence: CASSGYRVEGYTF. CDR3 in DNA: TGTGCCAGCAGTGGTTACAGGGTAGAAGGCTACACCTTC. The J gene is TRBJ1-2, the V gene TRBV25-1, with D perhaps TRBD1 (6 bases). Germline values: CDR1 MGHDK, CDR2 SYGVNS. The V end lost 4 bases, the J end lost 8 bases, and 14 bases lay between the germline ends. This CDR3 has 13 residues.

This clone was detected only once. The rearrangement links TRBV6-1 to TRBJ2-4; possibly TRBD1 or TRBD2 for D (5 bases each). Germline assignment: CDR1 MNHNS and CDR2 SASEGT. The CDR3 runs 17 residues. V gave up 3 bases and J gave up 1 base, with 16 bases separating them. CDR3 sequence reads: CASSDFRDPEAKNIQYF. In nucleotides, the CDR3 is TGTGCCAGCAGTGATTTCCGGGACCCAGAGGCCAAAAACATTCAGTACTTC.

The chain joins TRBV5-1 to TRBJ2-5; D unclear. This CDR3 contains 15 residues. Looked up from germline, CDR1 is SGHRS and CDR2 is YFSETQ. The V end lost 0 bases, the J end lost 2 bases, and 11 bases lay between the germline ends. The CDR3 reads CASSLEGNQQETQYF. The DNA for the CDR3 is TGCGCCAGCAGCTTGGAAGGAAACCAGCAAGAGACCCAGTACTTC.

The rearrangement uses TRBV7-8 and TRBJ2-7; D is unclear. This CDR3 contains 13 residues. V lost 3 bases and J 5 bases, leaving 11 bases between the germline ends. The germline V gene has CDR1 SGHVS and CDR2 FQNEAQ. The CDR3 DNA sequence: TGTGCCAGCAGCTTGGAAGGCCTCCACGAGCAGTACTTC. Its protein product is CASSLEGLHEQYF.

This chain uses TRBV5-6 with TRBJ2-7, with 9 bases identical to TRBD1. J lost 3 bases, V lost 4 bases, and 5 bases had no gene match. This CDR3 is built from 14 residues. The germline gives CDR1 SGHDT, CDR2 YYEEEE. This chain's CDR3 is CASSQTGGRYEQYF. CDR3 nucleotide sequence: TGTGCCAGCAGCCAGACAGGGGGACGCTACGAGCAGTACTTC.

The chain recombines TRBV10-1 with TRBJ2-7; tentative D call: TRBD1 (6 bases). V lost 2 bases and J lost 2, with 10 bases in between. The CDR3 is 14 amino acids. Germline CDR1 reads WNHNN; CDR2 reads SYGVQD (reference sequence). CDR3 in DNA: TGCGCCAGCAGTGAGGGGCAGGGGACCTACGAGCAGTACTTC. It yields the protein CASSEGQGTYEQYF.

This clone was recorded only once. The chain uses TRBV5-1 and TRBJ2-1; 9 bases line up with TRBD2. V lost 0 bases, J lost 3 bases, and 4 bases stayed unmatched. The CDR3 contains 16 residues. Germline-derived CDR1 and CDR2 are SGHRS and YFSETQ. The CDR3 nucleotides read TGCGCCAGCAGCTTGGGACTAGCGGTTCACTACAATGAGCAGTTCTTC. It is translated as CASSLGLAVHYNEQFF.

V usage is TRBV4-2 and J usage is TRBJ1-6; D remains ambiguous. The CDR3 runs to 14 residues. V dropped 0 bases and J dropped 7 bases, with 7 bases sitting between them. From germline, CDR1 is LGHNA and CDR2 YNFKEQ. The CDR3 sequence: CASSQEQPNSPLHF. Written as DNA, the CDR3 is TGTGCCAGCAGCCAAGAACAGCCCAATTCACCCCTCCACTTT.

DNA for the CDR3: TGCGCCACCCATAGCGGGGAAGCGACAGATACGCAGTATTTT. Its protein product is CATHSGEATDTQYF. V and J are TRBV5-1 and TRBJ2-3, with 8 bases lining up with TRBD2. V shed 9 bases and J 3 bases; nucleotides not matched to a gene: 9. The germline gives CDR1 SGHRS, CDR2 YFSETQ. The length of the CDR3 is 14 residues.

The gene calls are TRBV19 and TRBJ1-5; no firm D call. The CDR3 is 16 amino acids. The germline V gene encodes CDR1 LNHDA and CDR2 SQIVND (reference sequence). The V end lost 2 bases, the J end lost 0 bases, and 11 bases lay between the germline ends. For the CDR3, the DNA is TGTGCCAGTAGTATATCCTCCGTAATTAGCAATCAGCCCCAGCATTTT. Its protein is CASSISSVISNQPQHF. The entire variable domain, with the rest obtained from reference TRBV19 and TRBJ1-5, is as follows: DGGITQSPKYLFRKEGQNVTLSCEQNLNHDAMYWYRQDPGQGLRLIYYSQIVNDFQKGDIAEGYSVSREKKESFPLTVTSAQKNPTAFYLCASSISSVISNQPQHFGDGTRLSIL.

There are a few counts of this clone. V usage is TRBV28 and J usage is TRBJ1-5; D is unclear. V was trimmed by 7 bases and J by 0 bases, leaving 10 bases between them. Looked up from germline, CDR1 is MDHEN and CDR2 is SYDVKM. This CDR3 region has 14 residues. The DNA for the CDR3 is TGTGCCAGCACACGGATTGGTAGCAATCAGCCCCAGCATTTT. It codes for CASTRIGSNQPQHF.

The chain has TRBV9 and TRBJ2-5; no clear D gene. V gave up 1 base and J gave up 1 base, with 8 bases separating them. Germline V gene sequence: CDR1 SGDLS, CDR2 YYNGEE. This CDR3 comprises 14 residues. CDR3 nucleotides: TGTGCCAGCAGCGTATCAGAAACCCAAGAGACCCAGTACTTC. Protein: CASSVSETQETQYF.

The chain uses TRBV5-1 and TRBJ1-6; D is perhaps TRBD1 (5 bases). Germline CDR1 SGHRS, CDR2 YFSETQ. The CDR3 is 15 residues long. Trimming stripped 0 bases from V and 9 bases from J, with 13 bases between. The CDR3 nucleotides read TGCGCCAGCAGCTTGGCTGGGGGGGAACGTTCACCCCTCCACTTT. This translates into CASSLAGGERSPLHF.

This chain connects TRBV5-4 to TRBJ2-7; a weak D match, TRBD2 (6 bases). CDR1 is SGHNT, CDR2 YYREEE, per germline (reference sequence). V gave up 1 base and J gave up 2 bases, with 25 bases separating them. The CDR3 has 19 residues. In DNA form, the CDR3 reads TGTGCCAGCAGCTTGCTTAGACTAGTCGACCCTCAGAACACCTACGAGCAGTACTTC. As protein: CASSLLRLVDPQNTYEQYF.

The count of this clone is one. The V and J genes are TRBV29-1 and TRBJ2-1; D perhaps matches TRBD1 (5 bases). Germline CDR1 and CDR2: SQVTM and ANQGSEA. Trimming took off 3 bases at V and 8 bases at J, with 17 bases between the two ends. The CDR3 runs to 14 residues. CDR3 DNA: TGCAGCGTTGAGATGCCCCCCCCCAGGGATGAGCAGTTCTTC. Its protein is CSVEMPPPRDEQFF.

J is TRBJ1-5 and V is TRBV11-2; D gene uncertain. The CDR3 loop spans 13 amino acids. Trimming took off 1 base at V and 5 bases at J, with 6 bases between the two ends. Germline-derived CDR1 and CDR2 are SGHAT and FQNNGV. CDR3 coding DNA: TGTGCCAGCAGCTTAGTGGTTGATCAGCCCCAGCATTTT. It specifies CASSLVVDQPQHF.

For this clone: Other DNA sequences in the same sample also yield this CDR3. The chain combines TRBV15 with TRBJ2-7, with a weak D call TRBD1 (6 bases). Germline CDR1 and CDR2: LNHNV and YYDKDF (reference sequence). The CDR3 totals 12 residues. V was shortened by 3 bases and J by 3 bases, with 6 bases between the two germline ends. The CDR3 coding sequence is TGTGCCACCAGCAGGGACAGCTACGAGCAGTACTTC. The encoded protein is CATSRDSYEQYF.

The rearrangement links TRBV15 to TRBJ2-3; TRBD2 is a possible D gene (5 bases). CDR1 is LNHNV and CDR2 is YYDKDF in the germline V gene (reference sequence). Trimming cost V 1 base and J 3 bases, with 20 bases left between them. There are 18 residues in the CDR3. This chain's CDR3 is CATSRGGKTGVGTDTQYF. The CDR3 DNA is TGTGCCACCAGCAGAGGAGGGAAGACCGGGGTGGGTACAGATACGCAGTATTTT.

The rearrangement joins TRBV6-5 to TRBJ2-1; D remains ambiguous. V lost 0 bases to trimming and J lost 11 bases, with 5 bases between them. The V gene's germline CDR1 is MNHEY and CDR2 SVGAGI. The CDR3 totals 11 residues. Here the CDR3 DNA reads TGTGCCAGCAGTTACTCCAGCAAGCAGTTCTTC. The encoded protein is CASSYSSKQFF.

CDR3 DNA sequence: TGTGCCAGCAGCTCGACTAGCGGGCACAATGAGCAGTTCTTC. This translates into CASSSTSGHNEQFF. The chain uses TRBV7-2 and TRBJ2-1; 10 bases are shared with TRBD2. The CDR3 runs to 14 residues. Germline V lookup: CDR1 SGHTA, CDR2 FQGNSA. J gave up 5 bases and V 4 bases, and 2 bases lay outside the gene matches.

The rearrangement uses TRBV11-3 and TRBJ2-5; a possible D gene is TRBD2 (5 bases). The CDR3 has 18 residues. CDR1 and CDR2 from the germline V gene are SGHNT and YENEEA. The V end lost 1 base, the J end lost 5 bases, and 23 bases lay between the germline ends. This CDR3 is CASSLVPAGAGRVETQYF. The CDR3 DNA is TGTGCCAGCAGCTTAGTACCGGCAGGCGCGGGTCGGGTGGAGACCCAGTACTTC.

The V and J genes are TRBV7-2 and TRBJ2-4; TRBD2 aligns across 12 bases. Trimming removed 5 bases from V and 5 bases from J; junction bases left unmatched: 4. CDR1 SGHTA and CDR2 FQGNSA come from the germline V gene. The CDR3 has 15 amino acids. The CDR3 bases are TGTGCCAGCAGCCATCGACTAGCGGGAGAAAACATTCAGTACTTC. It encodes CASSHRLAGENIQYF.

This clone was observed a single time. The CDR3: CASAASSGANVLTF. CDR3 DNA: TGTGCTTCTGCGGCGAGCTCTGGGGCCAACGTCCTGACTTTC. The rearrangement uses TRBV9 and TRBJ2-6; D gene ambiguous. The CDR3 contains 14 residues. The germline CDR1 and CDR2 sequences are SGDLS and YYNGEE.

A single count supports this clone. The chain combines TRBV25-1 with TRBJ1-2, with 7 bases identical to TRBD1. V dropped 3 bases and J dropped 5; count of bases not matched to a gene: 12. Germline CDR1 and CDR2: MGHDK and SYGVNS. The CDR3 contains 16 residues. In DNA form, the CDR3 reads TGTGCCAGCAGTGACCCAACGGGACAGAACATGTATGGCTACACCTTC. It codes for CASSDPTGQNMYGYTF.

The chain is built from TRBV4-1 and TRBJ2-2, with D tentatively TRBD2 (6 bases). V dropped 6 bases and J dropped 0 bases, with 29 bases sitting between them. The CDR3 extends over 21 amino acids. The germline V gene encodes CDR1 MGHRA and CDR2 YSYEKL. In DNA form, the CDR3 reads TGCGCCAGCAGGCGAGTGTGGGACTTCCAGGGTATCGACCCGAACACCGGGGAGCTGTTTTTT. It is translated as CASRRVWDFQGIDPNTGELFF.